The sequence of this T cell receptor beta chain was determined in a study of beta chain features in type 1 diabetes. This clone came up a few times. Its specificity is unknown. Sequencing targeted expressed TCRB transcripts, as all isolated RNA had been reverse transcribed. Method: immunoSEQ multiplex PCR; TCRdb's copy keeps in-frame clones and lacks some. The sample consists of fewer than 550,000 clones, approximately 10% of them appearing once. Overall study results and limits: Patients' naive, central memory and regulatory TCRB repertoires appeared more alike than those of healthy donors. It was not settled here whether HLA type affects TCRB rearrangement.

Sorting that relied on CD45RO/CCR7/CD25/CD127/CD95/CD27 yielded CD4+ naive, central memory, regulatory and stem cell-like memory cells. The specimen sequenced was naive CD4+ T cells from blood. This receptor was obtained from a woman under 30 in good health.

In DNA form, the CDR3 reads TGTGCCTGGAGTGGCGGGGACTCTCAGGGCGGGGAGCTGTTTTTT. It codes for CAWSGGDSQGGELFF. The chain joins TRBV30 to TRBJ2-2, with a possible D match to TRBD2 (6 bases). This CDR3 region has 15 residues. The germline V gene has CDR1 GTSNPN and CDR2 SVGIG (reference sequence). Trimming left V 1 base short and J 7 bases short, with 16 bases between. The complete variable domain, with remaining parts taken from reference TRBV30 and TRBJ2-2, reads SQTIHQWPATLVQPVGSPLSLECTVEGTSNPNLYWYRQAAGRGLQLLFYSVGIGQISSEVPQNLSASRPQDRQFILSSKKLLLSDSGFYLCAWSGGDSQGGELFFGEGSRLTVL.